Here is one T cell receptor (beta chain) with its context. Its antigen is undetermined. As part of sample collection, lesional scalp punch biopsies and peripheral blood were taken from alopecia areata patients. This sample was included in a study of CD8+ T cells in alopecia areata. In the study overall: Treatment of the treated patients consisted of oral tofacitinib, 5 to 10 mg twice daily.

The CDR3 is 15 residues long. Germline CDR1 and CDR2: MGHDK and SYGVNS. Broader study findings: Sequence data from scalp samples additionally include resident alphabeta T cells of normal skin. Possibly because of HLA-related factors, TCR sharing was less clear across patients than in mice.

Reverse transcription of extracted RNA yielded cDNA, which provided the sequencing template. Data came from immunoSEQ multiplex PCR; TCRdb stores just in-frame clones and leaves some out. The repertoire holds 120,000 to 150,000 clones, with over 70% as singletons. This TCR was recovered from a human donor with alopecia areata. Specimen: CD8+ T cells sorted from blood, collected at week 0. The V and J genes are TRBV25-1 and TRBJ2-5; TRBD1 might be the D (6 bases). The DNA end lines up better with TRBJ2-7; the J call may be wrong. CDR3 protein: CASSEYMGQPYEQYF. The CDR3 nucleotides read TGTGCCAGCAGTGAATATATGGGACAACCATACGAGCAGTACTTC.